Following are 23 T cell receptor beta chains from one sample sequenced in a study of shared T cell receptors in the human thymus. Clones were sequenced by immunoSEQ multiplex PCR, and TCRdb holds only the in-frame ones, with some missing. This table has about 660,000 clones, 88% appearing once. This sample also belongs to another study, concerning human thymus T cells.

Sequencing was performed on thymocytes. The receptor set was obtained from a boy younger than two with a congenital heart defect.

The V call is TRBV28, the J call TRBJ2-5; 7 bases map to TRBD1. V dropped 3 bases and J dropped 4; count of bases not matched to a gene: 5. CDR1 and CDR2 (germline): MDHEN, SYDVKM. The CDR3 runs to 14 residues. The CDR3 loop reads CASSLRHRGETQYF. The CDR3 DNA reads as TGTGCCAGCAGTTTGCGTCACAGGGGAGAGACCCAGTACTTC.

V and J are TRBV27 and TRBJ2-3; perhaps TRBD2 as D (6 bases). Germline CDR1 reads MNHEY; CDR2 reads SMNVEV (reference sequence). CDR3 length: 17 residues. Trimming left V 6 bases short and J 3 bases short, with 22 bases between. DNA for the CDR3: TGTGCCAGCAGGCCTTACGAAGGACTATTTGAGACAGATACGCAGTATTTT. It is translated as CASRPYEGLFETDTQYF.

This chain joins TRBV10-3 and TRBJ2-7; 11 nucleotides match TRBD1. The trim removed 6 bases at V and 5 bases at J, leaving 3 bases unmatched. The length of the CDR3 is 13 residues. Germline assignment: CDR1 ENHRY and CDR2 SYGVKD. The chain's CDR3 is CAIRDRGLDEQYF. As DNA, the CDR3 is TGTGCCATCAGGGACAGGGGGCTCGACGAGCAGTACTTC.

V usage is TRBV28 and J usage is TRBJ2-7; TRBD1 matches 11 bases. The ends lost 5 bases at V and 4 bases at J; junction bases unmatched: 7. In germline, CDR1 is MDHEN, CDR2 SYDVKM. This CDR3 spans 15 amino acids. CDR3 DNA sequence: TGTGCCAGCAGTGAGAGGACAGGGGGCGCTTACGAGCAGTACTTC. As protein: CASSERTGGAYEQYF.

J is TRBJ1-2 and V is TRBV4-3; no definite D call. From germline, CDR1 is LGHNA and CDR2 YSLEER. V dropped 0 bases and J dropped 2 bases, with 16 bases sitting between them. This CDR3 spans 17 amino acids. CDR3 coding DNA: TGCGCCAGCAGCCAAGATTCGAGGCCGATAGTAAACTATGGCTACACCTTC. It specifies CASSQDSRPIVNYGYTF.

The chain is built from TRBV4-2 and TRBJ2-1; D not certain. Trimming shortened V by 8 bases and J by 5 bases, and 7 bases separated the two germline ends. CDR3 size: 11 residues. Germline CDR1 reads LGHNA; CDR2 reads YNFKEQ. CDR3 nucleotides: TGTGCCAGCTCCCCCAACAATGAGCAGTTCTTC. Amino acids: CASSPNNEQFF.

The chain employs TRBV14 and TRBJ1-2, with 10 bases matching TRBD1. The CDR3 covers 14 residues. CDR1 and CDR2 from the germline V gene are SGHDN and FVKESK. The ends lost 4 bases at V and 6 bases at J; junction bases unmatched: 5. CDR3 bases: TGTGCCAGCAGCCCCAGGACAGGGGGGAATGGCTACACCTTC. Translation gives CASSPRTGGNGYTF. Supplemented by reference TRBV14 and TRBJ1-2, the full variable domain reads EAGVTQFPSHSVIEKGQTVTLRCDPISGHDNLYWYRRVMGKEIKFLLHFVKESKQDESGMPNNRFLAERTGGTYSTLKVQPAELEDSGVYFCASSPRTGGNGYTFGSGTRLTVV.

This chain links TRBV11-3 with TRBJ2-3, with TRBD2 identical over 7 bases. CDR3 length: 12 amino acids. Trimming cost V 5 bases and J 7 bases; bases outside gene matches: 3. CDR1 is SGHNT, CDR2 YENEEA, per germline. The CDR3 DNA follows: TGTGCCAGCAGCCCCGGGGGGTATACGCAGTATTTT. Protein product: CASSPGGYTQYF.

This chain links TRBV7-9 with TRBJ2-7, with D possibly being TRBD2 (5 bases). Per the germline V gene, CDR1 is SEHNR and CDR2 is FQNEAQ (reference sequence). V was cut by 4 bases and J by 1 base, with 14 bases left in between. This CDR3 contains 15 residues. The CDR3 sequence: CASSSPLDGSYEQYF. CDR3 coding DNA: TGTGCCAGCAGCTCCCCACTAGATGGATCCTACGAGCAGTACTTC.

The CDR3 nucleotides are TGTGCCAGCAGCATGGCTAGTCGGGTCGACTATGGCTACACCTTC. Residues: CASSMASRVDYGYTF. The rearrangement uses TRBV5-6 and TRBJ1-2; D gene unclear. The V end was cut by 4 bases, the J end by 3 bases, with 16 bases between. This CDR3 is 15 amino acids long. Germline CDR1 reads SGHDT; CDR2 reads YYEEEE.

The genes are TRBV7-8 and TRBJ2-7, with TRBD2 identical over 8 bases. The CDR3 contains 15 residues. J was trimmed by 0 bases and V by 4 bases; bases with no gene match: 5. CDR1 is SGHVS and CDR2 is FQNEAQ in the germline V gene. CDR3: CASSSISGASYEQYF. The CDR3 DNA sequence: TGTGCCAGCAGCTCCATTAGCGGGGCCTCCTACGAGCAGTACTTC.

The chain joins TRBV7-2 to TRBJ2-2; tentatively, D is TRBD2 (5 bases). Trimming took off 3 bases at V and 2 bases at J, with 10 bases between the two ends. Germline CDR1 is SGHTA and CDR2 is FQGNSA. The length of the CDR3 is 15 residues. The CDR3 DNA sequence: TGTGCCAGCAGCTTTGGCGGAGGCAACACCGGGGAGCTGTTTTTT. Its protein is CASSFGGGNTGELFF. Complete variable domain (other parts from reference TRBV7-2 and TRBJ2-2): GAGVSQSPSNKVTEKGKDVELRCDPISGHTALYWYRQSLGQGLEFLIYFQGNSAPDKSGLPSDRFSAERTGGSVSTLTIQRTQQEDSAVYLCASSFGGGNTGELFFGEGSRLTVL.

This sequence joins TRBV27 and TRBJ1-2, with TRBD1 matching 7 bases. Germline CDR1 MNHEY, CDR2 SMNVEV (reference sequence). The CDR3 consists of 15 residues. Unmatched junction bases numbered 12, after V lost 5 bases and J lost 6 bases. The CDR3 here is CASSPTPQGGDGYTF. The DNA for the CDR3 is TGTGCCAGCAGTCCCACACCGCAGGGGGGAGATGGCTACACCTTC.

CDR3 bases: TGTGCCAGCAGCGGGGGCAGGGTGGCCTACGAGCAGTACTTC. This codes for CASSGGRVAYEQYF. V gene TRBV7-9 combines with J gene TRBJ2-7; D perhaps matches TRBD1 (6 bases). With 5 bases removed from V and 2 bases from J, the gap between germline ends came to 13 bases. The CDR3 extends over 14 amino acids. The V gene's germline CDR1 is SEHNR and CDR2 FQNEAQ (reference sequence). Looking up the rest from reference TRBV7-9 and TRBJ2-7 gives the full variable domain: DTGVSQNPRHKITKRGQNVTFRCDPISEHNRLYWYRQTLGQGPEFLTYFQNEAQLEKSRLLSDRFSAERPKGSFSTLEIQRTEQGDSAMYLCASSGGRVAYEQYFGPGTRLTVT.

The chain carries TRBV23-1 and TRBJ1-2; 11 bases are shared with TRBD1. TRBV23-1 is flagged as an ORF with uncertain function. The ends lost 0 bases at V and 2 bases at J; junction bases unmatched: 5. This CDR3 has 17 residues. CDR3 protein: CASSQSKGQGVNYGYTF. The CDR3 DNA reads TGCGCCAGCAGTCAATCAAAGGGACAGGGGGTAAACTATGGCTACACCTTC.

This sequence joins TRBV14 and TRBJ1-5; maybe TRBD1 (5 bases). This CDR3 is 16 amino acids long. The germline CDR1 and CDR2 sequences are SGHDN and FVKESK. V dropped 1 base and J dropped 6 bases, with 16 bases sitting between them. For the CDR3, the DNA is TGTGCCAGCAGCCAAGGACCGGGAGGGGAGGGTCAGCCCCAGCATTTT. Translated: CASSQGPGGEGQPQHF.

The chain is built from TRBV30 and TRBJ2-5; D not certain. V lost 2 bases, J lost 5 bases, and 12 bases lay in between. The CDR3 length is 13 residues. Per germline, CDR1 GTSNPN and CDR2 SVGIG (reference sequence). This CDR3 reads CAWSWLERETQYF. The CDR3, as DNA: TGTGCCTGGAGTTGGTTGGAGAGGGAGACCCAGTACTTC.

The chain recombines TRBV7-9 with TRBJ1-1; 7 bases align to TRBD1. CDR1 is SEHNR, CDR2 FQNEAQ, per germline (reference sequence). V gave up 1 base and J gave up 4 bases; unmatched junction bases: 3. This CDR3 is built from 14 residues. The CDR3 is CASSLDRGATEAFF. The CDR3 DNA reads as TGTGCCAGCAGCTTAGACAGGGGAGCCACTGAAGCTTTCTTT.

The chain is built from TRBV14 and TRBJ1-1; D gene ambiguous. Germline CDR1 and CDR2: SGHDN and FVKESK. Trimming removed 2 bases from V and 3 bases from J, with 13 bases in between. The CDR3 sequence is 15 residues long. In nucleotides, the CDR3 is TGTGCCAGCAGCCAATACTCACGAATTCACACTGAAGCTTTCTTT. Translation gives CASSQYSRIHTEAFF.

This sequence joins TRBV30 and TRBJ1-5; 10 bases align to TRBD1. This CDR3 contains 14 residues. Trimming at V came to 7 bases and at J to 5 bases, leaving 8 bases not matched to a gene. The germline V gene encodes CDR1 GTSNPN and CDR2 SVGIG (reference sequence). The CDR3 region has the DNA TGTGCCTTCTCAAGACAGGGGGCCTATCAGCCCCAGCATTTT. Its protein is CAFSRQGAYQPQHF.

The CDR3 DNA sequence: TGTGCCAGCAGTCAAGGACAGGGGGTGACCTCAACTAATGAAAAACTGTTTTTT. This gives the protein CASSQGQGVTSTNEKLFF. This chain joins TRBV6-1 and TRBJ1-4; 10 nucleotides line up with TRBD1. Germline V gives CDR1 MNHNS, CDR2 SASEGT. The CDR3 extends over 18 amino acids. Trimming at V came to 5 bases and at J to 0 bases, leaving 9 bases not matched to a gene.

About this clone: This CDR3 is also generated by other DNA sequences in the sample. The chain has TRBV4-3 and TRBJ2-5, with D possibly TRBD2 on 5 matching bases. The CDR3 runs 13 residues. Germline lookup yields CDR1 LGHNA and CDR2 YSLEER. V dropped 0 bases and J dropped 5 bases, with 7 bases sitting between them. Here the CDR3 DNA reads TGCGCCAGCAGCCAAGATCGGGGTGAGACCCAGTACTTC. Protein sequence: CASSQDRGETQYF.

This chain uses TRBV5-4 with TRBJ2-5; 11 nucleotides match TRBD2. V shed 1 base and J 5 bases; nucleotides not matched to a gene: 7. Germline V gene sequence: CDR1 SGHNT, CDR2 YYREEE (reference sequence). This CDR3 comprises 16 residues. CDR3 region: CASSLTLAGERETQYF. For the CDR3, the DNA is TGTGCCAGCAGCTTGACACTAGCGGGAGAACGGGAGACCCAGTACTTC.